The rows below give T cell receptor beta chains drawn from one sample of a study of cytomegalovirus exposure and HLA in healthy donors. Profiling relied on immunoSEQ multiplex PCR, and the TCRdb table lists in-frame clones only, not all of them. The data show 75,000 to 90,000 clones, with about 96% seen just once and around 1.6% held by the top ten. Sequencing was done on a sample of PBMCs. All receptors derive from a young man in good health and CMV-seropositive. Both conserved end residues are part of each CDR3. The order of the fields is V gene, CDR3 length, clone size, J gene, CDR3 protein. Some rows mark clone size as missing; the rest say once, few, many or name a class of expanded clone.

TRBV5-1,16,-,TRBJ1-4,CASSLAGQGGNEKLFF
TRBV4-1,14,-,TRBJ1-2,CASSQGQGAYGYTF
TRBV11-2,16,-,TRBJ2-7,CASSLAGLDRSYEQYF
TRBV5-6,13,-,TRBJ2-5,CASSLARQETQYF
TRBV27,13,-,TRBJ1-2,CASRLIGNYGYTF
TRBV28,13,once,TRBJ1-1,CASRRAGVTEAFF
TRBV28,15,once,TRBJ2-1,CASSLKLKWGLEQFF
TRBV10-3,13,-,TRBJ2-1,CAAQGLADNEQFF
TRBV18,15,-,TRBJ2-5,CASSPRQGVGETQYF
TRBV27,13,-,TRBJ2-1,CATGLARNNEQFF
TRBV9,14,-,TRBJ1-2,CASSAGTGGYGYTF
TRBV10-3,14,-,TRBJ1-5,CAISRTGFDQPQHF
TRBV11-2,16,-,TRBJ2-7,CASSPGLAGGNYEQYF
TRBV20-1,10,-,TRBJ2-7,CSARVVQEYF
TRBV10-3,15,once,TRBJ2-1,CAISESTSGINEQFF
TRBV11-3,17,once,TRBJ1-1,CASSSGQGAGLVTEAFF
TRBV11-2,13,-,TRBJ2-7,CASSFAEPYEQYF
TRBV30,12,-,TRBJ2-3,CAAEGRTDTQYF
TRBV7-2,15,-,TRBJ2-3,CASSLLDRYTDTQYF
TRBV29-1,13,-,TRBJ1-1,CSVRTGMNTEAFF
TRBV5-1,15,-,TRBJ1-5,CASSLVGDRGQPQHF
TRBV6-5,14,-,TRBJ2-7,CASSPGTGKYEQYF
TRBV5-1,15,-,TRBJ2-5,CASSPSHGASETQYF
TRBV6-5,15,-,TRBJ2-7,CASSPQGQGGREQYF
TRBV6-5,16,-,TRBJ2-7,CASSYASGTGTHEQYF
TRBV2,15,-,TRBJ2-7,CASSVGLELPYEQYF
TRBV10-3,17,-,TRBJ2-3,CAISESGFGTGEDTQYF
TRBV6-1,14,-,TRBJ2-7,CASRTMTSGDEQYF
TRBV6-1,14,-,TRBJ2-1,CATRLQAQYNEQFF
TRBV23-1,16,-,TRBJ2-7,CASTSHGTAEPYEQYF
TRBV10-3,15,-,TRBJ2-2,CAISRAGEYTGELFF
TRBV2,14,-,TRBJ2-1,CASNKASGSNEQFF
TRBV5-4,14,-,TRBJ2-1,CASRAGTTDNEQFF
TRBV9,12,-,TRBJ2-7,CASSSSGYEQYF
TRBV4-1,14,-,TRBJ2-1,CASSHPTPPGEQFF
TRBV6-1,16,-,TRBJ2-3,CASSDSGLPRPDTQYF
TRBV5-1,15,-,TRBJ2-2,CASSLGDSNTGELFF
TRBV6-5,14,-,TRBJ1-2,CASSPGDRVRGYTF
TRBV7-9,15,-,TRBJ2-5,CASSLVLAGWETQYF
TRBV6-5,13,-,TRBJ2-1,CASSYSRETEQFF
TRBV11-2,13,-,TRBJ2-1,CASSLYSYNEQFF
TRBV2,11,-,TRBJ1-1,CASREGSEAFF
TRBV18,16,-,TRBJ1-1,CASSQTSSAVSTEAFF
TRBV7-9,12,-,TRBJ2-2,CASSALAGELFF
TRBV29-1,11,-,TRBJ2-2,CSGRATGELFF
TRBV29-1,13,once,TRBJ1-1,CSVNQNRVTEAFF
TRBV7-9,15,-,TRBJ2-7,CASSLGDRGAYEQYF